Shown below are 3 T cell receptor beta chains from a single sample sequenced in a study of beta chain features in type 1 diabetes. Sequencing targeted expressed TCRB transcripts, as all isolated RNA had been reverse transcribed. TCRdb keeps only in-frame clones here, not all; method: immunoSEQ multiplex PCR. The sample has roughly 370,000 clones, roughly 13% seen once. The sequenced material came from naive CD4+ T cells from blood. All receptors come from a man aged 25 to 40 in good health.

The V gene is TRBV10-3, the J gene TRBJ2-7, with 7 bases lining up with TRBD2. This CDR3 has 15 residues. Losses at the gene ends were 0 bases for V and 3 bases for J; bases not matched to a gene: 5. Germline V gene sequence: CDR1 ENHRY, CDR2 SYGVKD. CDR3 sequence: CAISESGGNNYEQYV. For the CDR3, the DNA is TGTGCCATCAGTGAGTCCGGGGGGAATAACTACGAGCAGTACGTC.

The chain links TRBV7-9 to TRBJ2-3; the D gene is possibly TRBD2 (6 bases). The V and J ends lost 5 bases and 1 base respectively, with 19 bases between them. Germline V gene sequence: CDR1 SEHNR, CDR2 FQNEAQ (reference sequence). The length of the CDR3 is 17 residues. CDR3: CASSHYPAGMGTDTQYF. For the CDR3, the DNA is TGTGCCAGCAGCCATTACCCAGCGGGTATGGGCACAGATACGCAGTATTTT.

The chain has TRBV7-2 and TRBJ2-1, with 7 nucleotides matching TRBD2. The V segment lost 0 bases and the J segment 3 bases; nucleotides outside the gene matches: 5. The CDR3 extends over 16 amino acids. Germline CDR1 reads SGHTA; CDR2 reads FQGNSA. The CDR3 spells CASSLARASGYNEQFF. The CDR3 DNA is TGTGCCAGCAGCTTAGCTCGGGCTAGCGGCTACAATGAGCAGTTCTTC.